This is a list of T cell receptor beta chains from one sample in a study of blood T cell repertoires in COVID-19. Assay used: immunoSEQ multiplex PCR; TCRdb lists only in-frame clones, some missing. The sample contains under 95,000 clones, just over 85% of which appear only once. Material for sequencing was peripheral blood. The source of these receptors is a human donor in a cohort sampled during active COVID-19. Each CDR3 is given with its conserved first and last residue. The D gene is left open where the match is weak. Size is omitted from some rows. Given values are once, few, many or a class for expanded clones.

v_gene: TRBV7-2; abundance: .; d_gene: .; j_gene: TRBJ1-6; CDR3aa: CASSLAPGGKGSPLHF; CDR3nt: TGTGCCAGCAGCTTAGCGCCGGGGGGAAAGGGTTCACCCCTCCACTTT
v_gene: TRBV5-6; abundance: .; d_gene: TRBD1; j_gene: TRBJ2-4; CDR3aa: CASSIRTGKNIQYF; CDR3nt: TGTGCCAGCAGCATACGGACAGGGAAAAACATTCAGTACTTC
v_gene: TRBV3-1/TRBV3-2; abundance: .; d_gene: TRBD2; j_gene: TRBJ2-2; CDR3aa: CASSQRRRLAGGPNTGELFF; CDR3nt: TGTGCCAGCAGCCAACGTAGACGACTAGCGGGGGGCCCGAACACCGGGGAGCTGTTTTTT
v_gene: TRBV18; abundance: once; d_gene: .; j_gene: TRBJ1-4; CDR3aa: CASSLLTGGEGEKLFF; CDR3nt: TGTGCCAGCTCACTTCTGACGGGGGGCGAAGGTGAAAAACTGTTTTTT
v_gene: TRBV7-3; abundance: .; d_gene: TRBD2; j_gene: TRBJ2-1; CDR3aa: CASSLTSGTSSYNEQFF; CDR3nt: TGTGCCAGCAGCTTAACCTCTGGGACTAGCTCCTACAATGAGCAGTTCTTC
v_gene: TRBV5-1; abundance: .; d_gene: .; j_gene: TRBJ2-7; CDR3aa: CASSPGWKGYEQYF; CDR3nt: TGCGCCAGCAGCCCAGGGTGGAAGGGCTACGAGCAGTACTTC
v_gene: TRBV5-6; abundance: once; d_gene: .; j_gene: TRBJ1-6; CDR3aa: CASSPIRDTHNSPLHF; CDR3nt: TGTGCCAGCAGTCCCATCAGGGACACCCATAATTCACCCCTCCACTTT
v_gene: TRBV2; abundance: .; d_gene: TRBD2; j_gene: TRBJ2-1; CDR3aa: CASSEGLAGVSEQFF; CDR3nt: TGTGCCAGCAGTGAGGGACTAGCGGGAGTGAGTGAGCAGTTCTTC
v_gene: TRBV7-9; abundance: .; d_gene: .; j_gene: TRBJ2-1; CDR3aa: CASSLGGQTYNEQFF; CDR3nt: TGTGCCAGCAGCTTAGGGGGGCAGACCTACAATGAGCAGTTCTTC
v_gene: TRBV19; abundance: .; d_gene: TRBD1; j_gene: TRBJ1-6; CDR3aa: CASRDTGVKANSPLHF; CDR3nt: TGTGCCAGTAGAGATACAGGGGTTAAGGCAAATTCACCCCTCCACTTT
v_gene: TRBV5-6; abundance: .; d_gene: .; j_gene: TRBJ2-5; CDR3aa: CASSSSETQYF; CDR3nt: TGTGCCAGCAGCTCCTCAGAGACCCAGTACTTC
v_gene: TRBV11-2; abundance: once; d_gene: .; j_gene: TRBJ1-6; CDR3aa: CASSLEWGGDSPLHF; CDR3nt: TGTGCCAGCAGCTTAGAGTGGGGAGGGGATTCACCCCTCCACTTT
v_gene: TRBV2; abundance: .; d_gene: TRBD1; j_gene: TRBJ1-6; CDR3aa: CATGQGWSPLHF; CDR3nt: TGTGCCACAGGACAGGGATGGTCACCCCTCCACTTT
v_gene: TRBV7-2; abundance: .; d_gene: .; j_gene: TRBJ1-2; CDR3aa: CASSREQGVPYGYTF; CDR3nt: TGTGCCAGCAGTCGGGAACAGGGAGTTCCCTATGGCTACACCTTC
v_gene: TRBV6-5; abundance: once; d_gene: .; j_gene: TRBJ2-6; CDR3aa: CASSYRGSGANVLTF; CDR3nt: TGTGCCAGCAGTTACAGGGGGTCTGGGGCCAACGTCCTGACTTTC
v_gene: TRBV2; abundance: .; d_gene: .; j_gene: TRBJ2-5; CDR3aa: CASSEARGGETQYF; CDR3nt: TGTGCCAGCAGTGAAGCGCGAGGGGGAGAGACCCAGTACTTC
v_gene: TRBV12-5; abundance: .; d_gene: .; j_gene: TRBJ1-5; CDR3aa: CASGRGVGQPQHF; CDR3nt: TGTGCTAGTGGCCGGGGGGTGGGTCAGCCCCAGCATTTT
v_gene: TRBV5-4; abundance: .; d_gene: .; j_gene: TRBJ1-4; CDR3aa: CASSSSRDEKLFF; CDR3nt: TGTGCCAGCAGCTCCTCGCGAGATGAAAAACTGTTTTTT
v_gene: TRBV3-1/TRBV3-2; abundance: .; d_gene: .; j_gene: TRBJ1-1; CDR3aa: CASSPGRIQGAFF; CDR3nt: TGTGCCAGCAGCCCCGGCCGGATACAGGGAGCTTTCTTT
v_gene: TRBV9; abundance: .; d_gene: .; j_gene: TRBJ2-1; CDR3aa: CASSVPLLDEQFF; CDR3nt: TGTGCCAGCAGCGTACCCCTCCTCGATGAGCAGTTCTTC
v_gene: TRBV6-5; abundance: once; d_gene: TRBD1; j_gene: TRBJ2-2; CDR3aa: CASFRDSGTGELFF; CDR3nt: TGTGCCAGCTTCCGGGACAGCGGCACCGGGGAGCTGTTTTTT
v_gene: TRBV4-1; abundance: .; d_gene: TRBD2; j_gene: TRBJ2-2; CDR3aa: CASSQVPQGGAGELFF; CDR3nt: TGCGCCAGCAGCCAAGTACCCCAGGGAGGGGCCGGGGAGCTGTTTTTT
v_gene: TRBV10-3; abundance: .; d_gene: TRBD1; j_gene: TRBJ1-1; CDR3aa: CAISAPGQGRTEAFF; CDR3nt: TGTGCCATCAGTGCCCCGGGACAGGGAAGGACTGAAGCTTTCTTT
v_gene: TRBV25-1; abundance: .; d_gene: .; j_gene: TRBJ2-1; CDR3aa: CASGRGTGEQFF; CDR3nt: TGTGCCAGCGGAAGGGGGACGGGGGAGCAGTTCTTC